The present T cell receptor (beta chain) was sequenced within a study of blood T cell repertoires in COVID-19. Study at large: The cDNA or gDNA used as material had been derived from T cells, B-cell-depleted T cells, or PBMCs.

Cohorts were assigned according to the clinical history that participants reported. All recovered Cohort 3 donors got two negative PCRs, got clearance, or saw symptom resolution. Germline CDR1 and CDR2: LGHDT and YNNKEL (reference sequence). V was pared by 1 base and J by 5 bases, with 20 bases between. The CDR3 has 17 residues. Per the study methods: Estimates of nucleated cell counts were drawn from the amplification of reference gene primers. Here immunoSEQ multiplex PCR was the method, and the copy in TCRdb shows in-frame clones only, minus some. Clonal size and the V and J genes are those of that table, whereas D and trimming came from the DNA. The sample gives some 490,000 clones, around nine tenths of which show up once; 8% to 9.5% is in the top ten.

The source of this sequence is a woman aged 55-75 years who had recovered from COVID-19. Sequenced input: PBMCs or T cells enriched from blood (not recorded which). J is TRBJ1-2 and V is TRBV3-1 (or the pseudogene TRBV3-2); perhaps TRBD1 as D (6 bases). CDR3 in amino acids: CASSQAKTGGAGYGYTF. DNA for the CDR3: TGTGCCAGCAGCCAAGCCAAGACGGGGGGGGCAGGGTATGGCTACACCTTC.